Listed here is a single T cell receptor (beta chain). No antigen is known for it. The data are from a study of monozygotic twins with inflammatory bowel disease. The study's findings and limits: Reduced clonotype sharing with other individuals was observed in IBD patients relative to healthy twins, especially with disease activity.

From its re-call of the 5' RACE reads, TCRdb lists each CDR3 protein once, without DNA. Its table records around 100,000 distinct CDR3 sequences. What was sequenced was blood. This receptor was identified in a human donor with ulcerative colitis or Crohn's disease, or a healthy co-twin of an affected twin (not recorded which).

The CDR3 sequence: CASSYAITDTQYF. V usage is TRBV6-2 or TRBV6-3 and J usage is TRBJ2-3. Germline V gives CDR1 MNHEY, CDR2 SVGEGT. This CDR3 is built from 13 residues.